The rows below give T cell receptor beta chains drawn from one sample of a study of response to subunit inactivated influenza vaccine. TCRdb reanalysed the RT-PCR reads using MiXCR and keeps one entry per CDR3 protein. In the table there are a few hundred thousand distinct CDR3 sequences, roughly 15% of which are singletons. The sample here was PBMCs from blood, taken about 12 days after vaccination. The receptors originated from a man aged 50 to 59 who received an inactivated influenza vaccine. CDR3s include the opening cysteine and the closing phenylalanine or tryptophan. D genes are given only for firm matches. Clone sizes are given selectively: once, few, many, or a class where the clone is expanded.

size | J | D | V | DNA | CDR3
many | TRBJ1-2 | NA | TRBV25-1 | TGTGCCAGCAGTGAACAGGGTAGTTATGGCTACACCTTC | CASSEQGSYGYTF
once | TRBJ1-1 | NA | TRBV24-1 | TGTGCCACCAGTGATCCGGGGGTTACTGAAGCTTTCTTT | CATSDPGVTEAFF
few | TRBJ2-5 | NA | TRBV12-3/TRBV12-4 | TGTGCCAGCAGTCTGTTATCCAGGGGCCTGCAAGAGACCCAGTACTTC | CASSLLSRGLQETQYF
few | TRBJ2-3 | TRBD2 | TRBV5-1 | TGCGCCAGCAGCTTGTATTCGACGGGGGGGCCAGCTACGCAGTATTTT | CASSLYSTGGPATQYF
NA | TRBJ2-3 | NA | TRBV11-2 | TGTGCCAGCAGCTTATTGGATCCAGATACGCAGTATTTT | CASSLLDPDTQYF
few | TRBJ2-3 | NA | TRBV20-1 | TGCAGTGCTAGCGAGCCTAGCACAGATACGCAGTATTTT | CSASEPSTDTQYF
many | TRBJ1-5 | TRBD1 | TRBV12-3/TRBV12-4 | TGTGCCAGCAGTTTTTCACAGGGGAATCAGCCCCAGCATTTT | CASSFSQGNQPQHF
many | TRBJ2-1 | NA | TRBV24-1 | TGTGCCACCAGTGATCTCGGCCAAAGTGGCGACAATGAGCAGTTCTTC | CATSDLGQSGDNEQFF
NA | TRBJ2-7 | TRBD2 | TRBV28 | TGTGCCAGCAGTTTATTAGGCGGGGGGGCCTACGAGCAGTACTTC | CASSLLGGGAYEQYF
many | TRBJ2-1 | NA | TRBV29-1 | TGCAGCGCCTATGAGTGGGGTGAGCAGTTCTTC | CSAYEWGEQFF
NA | TRBJ2-6 | TRBD2 | TRBV25-1 | TGTGCCAGCAGTGGACTAGCGGGGGTCTCTGGGGCCAACGTCCTGACTTTC | CASSGLAGVSGANVLTF
few | TRBJ2-3 | TRBD2 | TRBV7-9 | TGTGCCAGGGCTAGCGGTCGCACAGATACGCAGTATTTT | CARASGRTDTQYF
many | TRBJ2-3 | NA | TRBV24-1 | TGTGCCACCAGTGATCCCCCCACAGATACGCAGTATTTT | CATSDPPTDTQYF
NA | TRBJ1-5 | NA | TRBV4-3 | TGCGCCAGCAGCCAGATCCTGGGGGGGGGATCTCAGCCCCAGCATTTT | CASSQILGGGSQPQHF
NA | TRBJ2-3 | NA | TRBV7-2 | TGTGCCAGCAGCTTAAGACGGGACACAGATACGCAGTATTTT | CASSLRRDTDTQYF
NA | TRBJ2-5 | TRBD2 | TRBV29-1 | TGCAGCGTTGAAAGTACTAGCGGGTACCAAGAGACCCAGTACTTC | CSVESTSGYQETQYF